This T cell receptor beta chain was recovered during a study of Graves' ophthalmopathy and Graves' hyperthyroidism. Study-level points and caveats: Blood also harbored most expanded thyroid clonotypes above 0.001 frequency.

Amplification targeted the TCR beta CDR3 regions, with RNA transcripts as the source material. RT-PCR was first run with HTBI primers, then multiplex PCR in a second round. TCRdb itself ran the multiplex PCR reads through MiXCR, one entry per CDR3 protein. This table holds 350,000 or so distinct CDR3 sequences, about 17% found once. This CDR3 is 15 amino acids long. Germline V CDR1 and CDR2: DFQATT, SNEGSKA (reference sequence). V dropped 0 bases and J dropped 0 bases, with 11 bases sitting between them. This clonotype was picked up many times. Its antigen remains unknown. The specimen was peripheral blood. This sequence originates from an adult man with Graves' ophthalmopathy. The chain carries TRBV20-1 and TRBJ1-1, with D unresolved. The CDR3 loop is CSAREGGGMNTEAFF. The CDR3 DNA is TGCAGTGCTAGAGAGGGTGGCGGAATGAACACTGAAGCTTTCTTT.